This T cell receptor beta chain was identified in a study of PD-1 blockade in mismatch repair-deficient tumors. Trimming took 8 bases from V and 0 from J, leaving 13 bases between them. Germline loops: CDR1 SEHNR, CDR2 FQNEAQ (reference sequence). The CDR3 runs 15 residues. Here immunoSEQ multiplex PCR was the method, and the copy in TCRdb shows in-frame clones only, minus some. The repertoire holds some 97,000 clones, with under 90% as singletons. The TCR-sequenced patients were three responders to pembrolizumab. To note about this clone: Its antigen is undetermined.

General study results and limits: Rapid post-treatment expansion, then contraction, generally preceding radiologic response, marked tumor-resident clones.

The J gene is TRBJ2-2, the V gene TRBV7-9; D unresolved. The TCR sequence derives from an adult with mismatch repair-deficient cancer. The material was peripheral blood, obtained 36 weeks after starting pembrolizumab. The CDR3 nucleotides are TGTGCCAGCGCTGAAGGCAGATCGAACACCGGGGAGCTGTTTTTT. Encoded protein: CASAEGRSNTGELFF.